This entry lists 27 T cell receptor beta chains sequenced from one sample in a study of shared clonotypes between healthy human individuals. Using immunoSEQ multiplex PCR, the repertoire was profiled, and TCRdb retains in-frame clones only, with some absent. Among roughly 2.5 million clones listed, over 85% were seen once. The specimen was naive CD4+ T cells sorted from blood. As for subset: CD45RA+ positively selected. Every receptor here comes from a man between 18 and 35 years old in good health.

The CDR3 coding sequence is TGTGCTAGTGGTTTGGGGCAGGGGAGGCAACTGTTTTTT. Its translation: CASGLGQGRQLFF. The V and J genes are TRBV12-5 and TRBJ1-4; maybe TRBD1 (6 bases). CDR1 is LGHNT and CDR2 is FRNRAP in the germline V gene. Between the trimmed V and J ends, which lost 1 base and 12 bases, there was a span of 12 bases. The CDR3 has 13 amino acids.

The chain recombines TRBV5-1 with TRBJ2-7, with 9 bases that match TRBD1. V was clipped by 4 bases and J by 6 bases; unmatched bases: 11. Germline loops: CDR1 SGHRS, CDR2 YFSETQ. CDR3 size: 15 residues. CDR3: CASSPKTGGGGEQYF. The CDR3 DNA is TGCGCCAGCAGCCCGAAGACAGGGGGTGGAGGCGAGCAGTACTTC. Based on the CDR3 plus reference TRBV5-1 and TRBJ2-7, the full variable domain is KAGVTQTPRYLIKTRGQQVTLSCSPISGHRSVSWYQQTPGQGLQFLFEYFSETQRNKGNFPGRFSGRQFSNSRSEMNVSTLELGDSALYLCASSPKTGGGGEQYFGPGTRLTVT.

V and J are TRBV10-3 and TRBJ2-1; 13 positions match TRBD2. V dropped 0 bases and J dropped 9; count of bases not matched to a gene: 5. CDR1 and CDR2 (germline): ENHRY, SYGVKD. The CDR3 loop spans 16 amino acids. The CDR3 reads CAISESVLAGGGEQFF. The CDR3 bases are TGTGCCATCAGTGAGTCAGTACTAGCGGGAGGGGGTGAGCAGTTCTTC.

This chain connects TRBV23-1 to TRBJ1-5, with 10 bases lining up with TRBD1. TRBV23-1 is an open reading frame whose function is uncertain. This CDR3 region has 16 residues. The V segment lost 6 bases and the J segment 6 bases; nucleotides outside the gene matches: 11. CDR3 sequence: CASSGTGEYRGQPQHF. The CDR3 bases are TGCGCCAGCAGCGGGACAGGGGAATATAGAGGTCAGCCCCAGCATTTT.

The V and J genes are TRBV6-1 and TRBJ1-6; weak D call: TRBD1 (6 bases). The germline V and J ends were trimmed by 3 bases and 0 bases, with 9 bases remaining between them. This CDR3 is 16 amino acids long. CDR1 and CDR2 from the germline V gene are MNHNS and SASEGT. The DNA for the CDR3 is TGTGCCAGCAGTGACGGACAGAGCTCCTATAATTCACCCCTCCACTTT. Amino acid sequence: CASSDGQSSYNSPLHF.

The genes are TRBV2 and TRBJ2-7, with D uncertain. CDR1 and CDR2 (germline): SNHLY, FYNNEI. V lost 6 bases, J lost 3 bases, and 6 bases lay in between. The CDR3 length is 11 residues. Here the CDR3 reads CASRRHYEQYF. The CDR3 DNA follows: TGTGCCAGCAGACGCCACTACGAGCAGTACTTC.

V usage is TRBV13 and J usage is TRBJ2-5, with unresolved D. CDR1 and CDR2 (germline): PRHDT, FYEKMQ (reference sequence). Trimming shortened V by 1 base and J by 5 bases, and 11 bases separated the two germline ends. The CDR3 runs 14 residues. CDR3 in amino acids: CASSLDRWSETQYF. DNA for the CDR3: TGTGCCAGCAGCTTAGACCGGTGGTCGGAGACCCAGTACTTC.

The chain employs TRBV2 and TRBJ1-4, with no clear D. V lost 3 bases to trimming and J lost 12 bases, with 14 bases between them. Germline loops: CDR1 SNHLY, CDR2 FYNNEI. The length of the CDR3 is 13 residues. This chain's CDR3 is CASSDRLPRQLFF. For the CDR3, the DNA is TGTGCCAGCAGTGATCGTCTTCCCCGCCAACTGTTTTTT.

This sequence joins TRBV9 and TRBJ1-3; 9 nucleotides line up with TRBD1. Germline V lookup: CDR1 SGDLS, CDR2 YYNGEE. CDR3 size: 17 residues. V was clipped by 0 bases and J by 2 bases; unmatched bases: 6. The CDR3 region is CASSVDLQGAPGNTIYF. The CDR3 nucleotides read TGTGCCAGCAGCGTAGACCTACAGGGGGCACCTGGAAACACCATATATTTT. Combining the CDR3 with reference TRBV9 and TRBJ1-3 gives the whole variable domain DSGVTQTPKHLITATGQRVTLRCSPRSGDLSVYWYQQSLDQGLQFLIQYYNGEERAKGNILERFSAQQFPDLHSELNLSSLELGDSALYFCASSVDLQGAPGNTIYFGEGSWLTVV.

This chain connects TRBV5-1 to TRBJ1-4; no firm D call. The CDR3 length is 17 residues. Germline CDR1 and CDR2: SGHRS and YFSETQ. The ends were cut back, 1 base at V and 5 bases at J, with 18 bases in the middle. This CDR3 is CASSLYEAGSKNEKLFF. The DNA of the CDR3 is TGCGCCAGCAGCTTGTATGAGGCAGGTTCTAAAAATGAAAAACTGTTTTTT.

CDR3 coding DNA: TGCGCCAGTAAGAGTACCGGGACAGCGAACACTGAAGCTTTCTTT. Amino acid sequence: CASKSTGTANTEAFF. The V call is TRBV10-2, the J call TRBJ1-1; 7 positions match TRBD1. This CDR3 is built from 15 residues. CDR1 and CDR2 (germline): WSHSY, SAAADI. Trimming removed 9 bases from V and 1 base from J; junction bases left unmatched: 11.

The chain joins TRBV6-5 to TRBJ2-1; D gene ambiguous. V was trimmed by 6 bases and J by 4 bases, leaving 13 bases between them. There are 14 residues in the CDR3. Germline assignment: CDR1 MNHEY and CDR2 SVGAGI. CDR3 bases: TGTGCCAGCAGGACAACCCCCTCATACAATGAGCAGTTCTTC. It translates to CASRTTPSYNEQFF.

This chain uses TRBV6-1 with TRBJ1-2; maybe TRBD1 (6 bases). Germline values: CDR1 MNHNS, CDR2 SASEGT. The CDR3 contains 13 residues. Deletions cut 8 bases from V and 2 bases from J, with 12 bases between. CDR3 DNA sequence: TGTGCCAGCCAGCGGGACACCAACTATGGCTACACCTTC. It encodes CASQRDTNYGYTF.

The chain joins TRBV7-9 to TRBJ2-7, with 8 bases aligning to TRBD2. The CDR3 has 14 amino acids. The germline gives CDR1 SEHNR, CDR2 FQNEAQ (reference sequence). V shed 4 bases, J shed 2 bases, and the junction held 4 bases outside the gene matches. CDR3 loop: CASSSVAGTYEQYF. The DNA for the CDR3 is TGTGCCAGCAGCTCGGTAGCGGGGACCTACGAGCAGTACTTC.

The chain has TRBV5-1 and TRBJ1-1; D ambiguous. The CDR3 covers 15 residues. Germline loops: CDR1 SGHRS, CDR2 YFSETQ. V was clipped by 0 bases and J by 4 bases, with 13 bases between them. The CDR3 region is CASSLGLGLGTEAFF. The CDR3 DNA follows: TGCGCCAGCAGCTTGGGTCTGGGGTTAGGCACTGAAGCTTTCTTT.

The rearrangement joins TRBV13 to TRBJ2-7, with TRBD1 matching 7 bases. CDR3 length: 14 amino acids. Germline V gene data show CDR1 as PRHDT and CDR2 as FYEKMQ (reference sequence). J lost 4 bases, V lost 5 bases, and 8 bases had no gene match. The CDR3 DNA reads as TGTGCCAGCAGCCTGAGACAGGGAAGGTACGAGCAGTACTTC. It translates to CASSLRQGRYEQYF.

The chain employs TRBV9 and TRBJ1-6; 7 nucleotides agree with TRBD1. The V and J ends lost 4 bases and 9 bases, in that order; junction bases with no gene match: 10. This CDR3 comprises 15 residues. The V gene's germline CDR1 is SGDLS and CDR2 YYNGEE. In nucleotides, the CDR3 is TGTGCCAGCAGCACCCAGGGGGGGTTAGTTTCACCCCTCCACTTT. Protein: CASSTQGGLVSPLHF.

The chain combines TRBV6-4 with TRBJ2-1; 9 bases fit TRBD2. With 2 bases clipped from V and 10 bases from J, the junction kept 3 bases outside the gene matches. The CDR3 contains 13 residues. From germline, CDR1 is MRHNA and CDR2 SNTAGT. The CDR3 spells CASSDATSGEQFF. The CDR3 DNA follows: TGTGCCAGCAGTGACGCCACTAGCGGGGAGCAGTTCTTC.

The chain carries TRBV18 and TRBJ1-1, with D unresolved. CDR1 KGHSH and CDR2 LQKENI come from the germline V gene. The V gene lost 3 bases and the J gene lost 4 bases, with 12 bases spanning the gap. This CDR3 region has 14 residues. The CDR3 here is CASSPDWASTEAFF. In nucleotides, the CDR3 is TGTGCCAGCTCACCCGACTGGGCTAGCACTGAAGCTTTCTTT. The variable domain in full, with the rest retrieved from reference TRBV18 and TRBJ1-1, is NAGVMQNPRHLVRRRGQEARLRCSPMKGHSHVYWYRQLPEEGLKFMVYLQKENIIDESGMPKERFSAEFPKEGPSILRIQQVVRGDSAAYFCASSPDWASTEAFFGQGTRLTVV.

V gene TRBV10-3 combines with J gene TRBJ1-2; D gene unclear. The ends were cut back, 3 bases at V and 8 bases at J, with 13 bases in the middle. Germline loops: CDR1 ENHRY, CDR2 SYGVKD. The CDR3 runs 13 residues. CDR3 amino acids: CAISENPAGGYTF. Here the CDR3 DNA reads TGTGCCATCAGTGAAAATCCGGCCGGGGGCTACACCTTC.

The genes are TRBV5-1 and TRBJ2-5; perhaps TRBD2 as D (6 bases). Trimming removed 5 bases at V and 5 bases at J, with 16 bases between. The CDR3 loop spans 14 amino acids. From germline, CDR1 is SGHRS and CDR2 YFSETQ. The chain's CDR3 is CASSLGTSTETQYF. DNA for the CDR3: TGCGCCAGCAGTCTCGGAACTAGCACCGAGACCCAGTACTTC.

The chain links TRBV15 to TRBJ1-5; D call uncertain. Germline CDR1 and CDR2: LNHNV and YYDKDF (reference sequence). The CDR3 contains 15 residues. V was trimmed by 0 bases and J by 3 bases, leaving 9 bases between them. CDR3: CATSREGTFNQPQHF. The CDR3 coding sequence is TGTGCCACCAGCAGAGAAGGAACCTTCAATCAGCCCCAGCATTTT.

The V call is TRBV19, the J call TRBJ1-4, with D perhaps TRBD1 (5 bases). This CDR3 contains 16 residues. Trimming pared 4 bases from V and 3 bases from J, leaving 15 bases between. The germline V gene has CDR1 LNHDA and CDR2 SQIVND (reference sequence). CDR3 sequence: CASSTTQERPNEKLFF. DNA for the CDR3: TGTGCCAGTAGTACAACACAGGAAAGACCTAATGAAAAACTGTTTTTT. Together with reference TRBV19 and TRBJ1-4, the CDR3 gives the full variable domain: DGGITQSPKYLFRKEGQNVTLSCEQNLNHDAMYWYRQDPGQGLRLIYYSQIVNDFQKGDIAEGYSVSREKKESFPLTVTSAQKNPTAFYLCASSTTQERPNEKLFFGSGTQLSVL.

The CDR3 here is CASSDNSPLHF. For the CDR3, the DNA is TGTGCCAGCTCAGATAATTCACCCCTCCACTTT. The chain employs TRBV18 and TRBJ1-6; D ambiguous. Looked up from germline, CDR1 is KGHSH and CDR2 is LQKENI. The CDR3 totals 11 residues. Between the trimmed V and J ends, which lost 5 bases and 5 bases, there was a span of 1 base.

The J gene is TRBJ1-4, the V gene TRBV30; tentatively, D is TRBD1 (5 bases). This CDR3 has 14 amino acids. Germline V gives CDR1 GTSNPN, CDR2 SVGIG (reference sequence). V gave up 8 bases and J gave up 5 bases, with 18 bases separating them. The CDR3 reads CAARGGVQNEKLFF. Here the CDR3 DNA reads TGTGCCGCCCGAGGAGGGGTCCAGAATGAAAAACTGTTTTTT.

As to this clone: This specimen includes other DNA sequences encoding the same CDR3. The chain couples TRBV5-1 to TRBJ2-3; 10 bases are shared with TRBD2. The V segment lost 3 bases and the J segment 1 base; nucleotides outside the gene matches: 2. Germline V gene sequence: CDR1 SGHRS, CDR2 YFSETQ. The CDR3 totals 15 residues. CDR3: CASSWGTSGTDTQYF. The CDR3 DNA is TGCGCCAGCAGCTGGGGGACTAGCGGCACAGATACGCAGTATTTT. The complete variable domain, with remaining parts taken from reference TRBV5-1 and TRBJ2-3, reads KAGVTQTPRYLIKTRGQQVTLSCSPISGHRSVSWYQQTPGQGLQFLFEYFSETQRNKGNFPGRFSGRQFSNSRSEMNVSTLELGDSALYLCASSWGTSGTDTQYFGPGTRLTVL.

V usage is TRBV7-9 and J usage is TRBJ2-2, with D perhaps matching TRBD1 (6 bases). CDR3 size: 14 residues. Trimming took off 5 bases at V and 5 bases at J, with 12 bases between the two ends. The germline gives CDR1 SEHNR, CDR2 FQNEAQ (reference sequence). CDR3 loop: CASSPSGATGELFF. As DNA, the CDR3 is TGTGCCAGCAGCCCCTCAGGGGCTACCGGGGAGCTGTTTTTT.